This record concerns one T cell receptor (beta chain) sequence. This specimen comes from a study of blood T cell repertoires in COVID-19. Original handling: Quantification of nucleated cells was approximated via reference gene primer amplification. The data were produced by immunoSEQ multiplex PCR, yet TCRdb's version contains in-frame clones alone and is incomplete. V and J calls plus clone size are reproduced from that table; the DNA served to infer D and trimming. The table includes 140,000 or so clones, around 90% detected once. This TCR derives from a woman between 45 and 65 years old with acute or convalescent COVID-19. Sequenced input: peripheral blood.

The CDR3 protein is CASSSWGQAYEQYF. In DNA form, the CDR3 reads TGTGCCAGCAGCTCTTGGGGACAGGCCTACGAGCAGTACTTC. The chain uses TRBV5-8 and TRBJ2-7; 8 positions agree with TRBD1. Trimming cost V 3 bases and J 2 bases; bases outside gene matches: 4. This CDR3 is 14 amino acids long. The germline CDR1 and CDR2 sequences are SGHTS and YDEGEE. The entire variable domain, with the rest obtained from reference TRBV5-8 and TRBJ2-7, is as follows: EAGVTQSPTHLIKTRGQQATLRCSPISGHTSVYWYQQALGLGLQFLLWYDEGEERNRGNFPPRFSGRQFPNYSSELNVNALELEDSALYLCASSSWGQAYEQYFGPGTRLTVT.